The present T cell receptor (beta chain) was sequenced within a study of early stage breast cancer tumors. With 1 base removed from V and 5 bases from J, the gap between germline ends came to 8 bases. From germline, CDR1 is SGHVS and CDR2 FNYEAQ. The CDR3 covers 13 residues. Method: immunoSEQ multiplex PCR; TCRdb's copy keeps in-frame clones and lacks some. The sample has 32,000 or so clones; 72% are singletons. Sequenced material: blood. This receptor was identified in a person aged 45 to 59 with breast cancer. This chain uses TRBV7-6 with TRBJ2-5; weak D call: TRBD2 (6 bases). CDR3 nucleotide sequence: TGTGCCAGCAGCTTAGGGGCGGGGGAGACCCAGTACTTC. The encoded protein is CASSLGAGETQYF.